This T cell receptor beta chain was captured by sequencing in a study of blood T cell repertoires in COVID-19 (TCRdb year 2020). Background on the whole study: Samples from collaborators originated in the United States, Italy and Spain and spanned both the acute and convalescent phases of COVID-19. The repertoires were made available in a free public database intended to serve as a resource for research on the immune response to SARS-CoV-2. The dataset comprised deeply sampled blood TCRbeta repertoires from subjects exposed to, actively infected with, or recovered from COVID-19. Samples were obtained from the ongoing ImmuneRACE study (first 160 participants) and from some 1,200 subjects provided by 6 global collaborators. Where available, HLA class I and class II types were obtained from metadata supplied by the sample provider rather than from assay-based typing. The sample metadata nearly always contained a de-identified subject ID, COVID-19 status, age in years and sex. The prospective study material was composed of cDNA or gDNA derived from T cells, B-cell-depleted T cells, or PBMCs. Broad study findings and their caveats: The quantity of clinical and demographic metadata differed by source and by participant and was supplied without curation.

Based on the germline V gene (reference sequence), the CDR1 and CDR2 sequences are SEHNR and FQNEAQ. Trimming accounts for 6 bases at V and 0 bases at J, while the number of junction bases matched to no gene is 4. The CDR3, from cysteine to phenylalanine, totals 16 residues. Only the CDR3 DNA is retained, 48 bases long and in frame from the first base. Note on this clone: The antigen it binds to is not known. Base qualities are missing; no much larger clone stands one base away.

TCRbeta CDR3 regions were amplified from genomic DNA by means of the immunoSEQ Assay, a bias-controlled multiplex PCR. As for how the authors treated the data: The number of nucleated cells in each sample was estimated from the amplification of reference gene primers within the assay. Sequence reads were collapsed and filtered to measure the absolute abundance of every unique TCRbeta CDR3 rearrangement. For each sample, productive Simpson clonality was calculated as the square root of Simpson's diversity index across productive rearrangements. TCRdb limited this immuneACCESS table to in-frame rearrangements with V and J called. A share of clones is missing; checked studies link under half to unresolved V genes, and the rest is unexplained. The V and J calls and clone size were taken over from that table, and D and trimming were inferred from the DNA. A total of about 480,000 clones appear in this sample, roughly nine tenths of them only once. About 1% of the sample belongs to the ten largest clones.

One collaborating source in Seattle enrolled patients during active infection and followed them longitudinally through the course of disease. The collaborating institutions used their own protocols to collect whole blood in K2EDTA tubes. For TCRbeta analysis, collaborators shipped samples in one of three forms: frozen whole blood, isolated PBMCs, or DNA extracted from either of those sample types. Sequences were obtained from peripheral blood. The receptor comes from a man aged 18 to 30 with COVID-19, enrolled during active disease. In this chain, TRBV7-9 is recombined with TRBJ2-6; the junction holds 8 bases that match TRBD1. The CDR3 amino acid sequence is: CASRDTGGSGANVLTF. The DNA sequence is TGTGCCAGCAGGGATACAGGGGGCTCTGGGGCCAACGTCCTGACTTTC.